The 27 T cell receptor beta chains below were found in one sample sequenced in a study of beta chain features in type 1 diabetes. The investigators reverse transcribed all of the isolated RNA, so they sequenced expressed TCRB transcripts. TCRdb's table, derived via immunoSEQ multiplex PCR, lists solely in-frame clones and lacks some. The sample holds roughly 400,000 clones; approximately 15% are singletons and the top ten take under 0.04%. Specimen: naive CD4+ T cells from blood. The receptors come from a man aged 25-40 years in good health.

This clone was counted a few times. The J gene is TRBJ1-2, the V gene TRBV6-5, with D possibly being TRBD1 (5 bases). The CDR3 is 13 residues long. With 6 bases removed from V and 3 bases from J, the gap between germline ends came to 11 bases. Germline V gene data show CDR1 as MNHEY and CDR2 as SVGAGI. This CDR3 reads CASSPGRDYGYTF. In nucleotides, the CDR3 is TGTGCCAGCAGCCCGGGGCGAGACTATGGCTACACCTTC.

This clone was observed once. This sequence joins TRBV11-2 and TRBJ2-4; D gene unclear. The CDR3 extends over 13 amino acids. Germline-derived CDR1 and CDR2 are SGHAT and FQNNGV. V was trimmed by 1 base and J by 14 bases, leaving 15 bases between them. The CDR3 loop is CASSLGRSGNEYF. In nucleotides, the CDR3 is TGTGCCAGCAGCTTAGGCCGGTCAGGCAACGAGTACTTC.

The V gene is TRBV4-3, the J gene TRBJ1-2; the match to TRBD1 covers 7 bases. Germline CDR1 and CDR2: LGHNA and YSLEER. Germline trimming cut 4 bases from V and 7 bases from J; bases unmatched to any gene: 9. The CDR3 contains 14 residues. The CDR3 coding sequence is TGCGCCAGCAGCCGATCAACAGGGGCCGGTGGCTACACCTTC. It is translated as CASSRSTGAGGYTF.

The chain carries TRBV29-1 and TRBJ1-2; D is possibly TRBD1 (6 bases). The CDR3 runs to 13 residues. Deletions cut 4 bases from V and 8 bases from J, with 17 bases between. CDR1 and CDR2 from the germline V gene are SQVTM and ANQGSEA. CDR3 loop: CSVATGQRSGYTF. CDR3 bases: TGCAGCGTTGCCACAGGGCAGAGAAGCGGCTACACCTTC.

This clone was observed at least ten times. The genes are TRBV7-9 and TRBJ2-1; D is ambiguous. V lost 7 bases and J 8 bases, leaving 12 bases between the germline ends. Germline CDR1 reads SEHNR; CDR2 reads FQNEAQ (reference sequence). The CDR3 spans 12 residues. Here the CDR3 reads CASTNLRYEQFF. The CDR3 DNA is TGTGCCAGCACCAACCTGAGGTATGAGCAGTTCTTC.

A few counts support this clone. The junction and the germline gene differ at one end; a read error may be behind it. This chain uses TRBV19 with TRBJ2-1; D perhaps matches TRBD1 (7 bases). This CDR3 region has 13 residues. Germline V gene sequence: CDR1 LNHDA, CDR2 SQIVND (reference sequence). CDR3 nucleotide sequence: TGTGCCAGTATTACCCTCGGCGGGGACAGACGCGTCTTC. Residues: CASITLGGDRRVF.

This chain joins TRBV4-3 and TRBJ2-7; no clear D gene. This CDR3 is 14 amino acids long. Germline V gene lookup returns CDR1 LGHNA and CDR2 YSLEER. V lost 1 base and J 2 bases, leaving 9 bases between the germline ends. As DNA, the CDR3 is TGCGCCAGCAGCCAAGTCCACGGCCCCTACGAGCAGTACTTC. It encodes CASSQVHGPYEQYF.

A few counts support this clone. The chain has TRBV5-6 and TRBJ2-1, with 11 bases lining up with TRBD1. V lost 4 bases, J lost 0 bases, and 0 bases stayed unmatched. The germline V gene has CDR1 SGHDT and CDR2 YYEEEE. CDR3 length equals 15 residues. Here the CDR3 reads CASSGTGGSYNEQFF. Written as DNA, the CDR3 is TGTGCCAGCAGCGGGACAGGGGGCTCCTACAATGAGCAGTTCTTC.

The rearrangement joins TRBV2 to TRBJ2-1; weak D call: TRBD1 (6 bases). V was cut by 1 base and J by 4 bases, with 11 bases left in between. CDR1 SNHLY and CDR2 FYNNEI come from the germline V gene. This CDR3 has 15 amino acids. The CDR3 DNA sequence: TGTGCCAGCAGTGAAGACCAACAGGGTTACAATGAGCAGTTCTTC. Translated: CASSEDQQGYNEQFF.

There are a few counts of this clone. This chain links TRBV5-1 with TRBJ1-1; no definite D call. Deletions cut 3 bases from V and 4 bases from J, with 19 bases between. The CDR3 is 16 amino acids. Germline assignment: CDR1 SGHRS and CDR2 YFSETQ. CDR3: CASSSPAGIAGTEAFF. The CDR3, as DNA: TGCGCCAGCAGCTCCCCGGCGGGGATCGCAGGCACTGAAGCTTTCTTT.

This clone was counted between two and nine times. The chain uses TRBV6-1 and TRBJ2-3; D ambiguous. CDR3 length equals 14 residues. Trimming pared 2 bases from V and 9 bases from J, leaving 15 bases between. Germline V CDR1 and CDR2: MNHNS, SASEGT. Here the CDR3 DNA reads TGTGCCAGCAGTGAACGGGCTCCCCCTGACACGCAGTATTTT. It codes for CASSERAPPDTQYF.

The table lists this clone with a few counts. The V and J genes are TRBV7-3 and TRBJ1-1, with D uncertain. Trimming took 5 bases from V and 4 from J, leaving 14 bases between them. The CDR3 runs 14 residues. CDR1 and CDR2 from the germline V gene are SGHTA and FQGTGA. CDR3 nucleotides: TGTGCCAGCAGCAGCGGGATCCCTGGCACTGAAGCTTTCTTT. This translates into CASSSGIPGTEAFF. The full variable domain, completed using reference TRBV7-3 and TRBJ1-1, is GAGVSQTPSNKVTEKGKYVELRCDPISGHTALYWYRQSLGQGPEFLIYFQGTGAADDSGLPNDRFFAVRPEGSVSTLKIQRTERGDSAVYLCASSSGIPGTEAFFGQGTRLTVV.

This chain connects TRBV1 to TRBJ2-4; the tabulated D call, TRBD2, remains unverified against the DNA. TRBV1 is termed a pseudogene. This CDR3 is built from 18 residues. The CDR3, as DNA: TGCACCAGCAGCCAAGATCGAGTGTATGCGGAAGCCAAAAACATTCAGTACTTC. It codes for CTSSQDRVYAEAKNIQYF.

The chain recombines TRBV15 with TRBJ2-4, with a weak D call TRBD1 (6 bases). V gave up 9 bases and J gave up 15 bases, with 21 bases separating them. CDR1 is LNHNV and CDR2 is YYDKDF in the germline V gene (reference sequence). The CDR3 loop spans 12 amino acids. CDR3 DNA sequence: TGTGCCACTAAACCAACGACAGGCCAAGGGTACTTC. Translation gives CATKPTTGQGYF.

Worth noting for this clone: Additional DNA sequences in this sample encode the identical CDR3. The chain couples TRBV29-1 to TRBJ1-5; 9 bases fit TRBD1. The V and J ends lost 6 bases and 3 bases, in that order; junction bases with no gene match: 3. CDR3 size: 13 residues. Germline values: CDR1 SQVTM, CDR2 ANQGSEA. The CDR3 DNA is TGCAGCGTGGGGACAGGGATCAATCAGCCCCAGCATTTT. Translated, it gives CSVGTGINQPQHF.

V is TRBV7-9 and J is TRBJ2-7, with D possibly matching TRBD1 (6 bases). Germline loops: CDR1 SEHNR, CDR2 FQNEAQ (reference sequence). CDR3 length equals 15 residues. Trimming shortened V by 4 bases and J by 2 bases, and 15 bases separated the two germline ends. CDR3 loop: CASSSIEGQAYEQYF. The CDR3, as DNA: TGTGCCAGCAGCTCCATAGAGGGACAAGCCTACGAGCAGTACTTC. Together with reference TRBV7-9 and TRBJ2-7, the CDR3 gives the full variable domain: DTGVSQNPRHKITKRGQNVTFRCDPISEHNRLYWYRQTLGQGPEFLTYFQNEAQLEKSRLLSDRFSAERPKGSFSTLEIQRTEQGDSAMYLCASSSIEGQAYEQYFGPGTRLTVT.

In this sample, this clone turned up a few times. CDR3 loop: CASSPLNTETQYF. The CDR3, as DNA: TGTGCCAGCTCACCCCTCAACACAGAGACCCAGTACTTC. The V call is TRBV18, the J call TRBJ2-5; no clear D. The germline V and J ends were trimmed by 3 bases and 4 bases, with 9 bases remaining between them. Germline CDR1 and CDR2: KGHSH and LQKENI. The CDR3 is made up of 13 amino acids.

The V gene is TRBV9, the J gene TRBJ2-1, with TRBD2 identical over 10 bases. There are 19 residues in the CDR3. Trimming took 3 bases from V and 7 from J; bases not matched to a gene: 19. Germline values: CDR1 SGDLS, CDR2 YYNGEE. The CDR3 here is CASSADPQTLAGGKNEQFF. The CDR3 nucleotides are TGTGCCAGCAGCGCAGATCCCCAAACATTAGCGGGAGGTAAGAATGAGCAGTTCTTC.

The chain links TRBV5-1 to TRBJ1-1; weak D call: TRBD1 (5 bases). This CDR3 has 14 amino acids. Trimming stripped 7 bases from V and 1 base from J, with 14 bases between. The germline V gene has CDR1 SGHRS and CDR2 YFSETQ. The DNA for the CDR3 is TGCGCCAGCCGTACCACAACAGGGAACACTGAAGCTTTCTTT. Translating gives CASRTTTGNTEAFF.

V is TRBV7-2 and J is TRBJ1-1, with a weak D call TRBD1 (5 bases). The V end lost 4 bases, the J end lost 0 bases, and 12 bases lay between the germline ends. Germline V lookup: CDR1 SGHTA, CDR2 FQGNSA. The CDR3 is made up of 15 amino acids. CDR3 DNA: TGTGCCAGCAGCTCAGCTGGGGCGATGAACACTGAAGCTTTCTTT. Amino acid sequence: CASSSAGAMNTEAFF.

J is TRBJ2-1 and V is TRBV30; 12 bases map to TRBD2. The V and J ends lost 0 bases and 9 bases, in that order; junction bases with no gene match: 9. The CDR3 has 16 amino acids. CDR1 and CDR2 (germline): GTSNPN, SVGIG (reference sequence). The chain's CDR3 is CAWSVRRTSGKPEQFF. The CDR3 DNA sequence: TGTGCCTGGAGTGTACGAAGGACTAGCGGGAAACCTGAGCAGTTCTTC.

V usage is TRBV7-2 and J usage is TRBJ2-1; D possibly corresponds to TRBD1 (5 bases). From germline, CDR1 is SGHTA and CDR2 FQGNSA. Between the trimmed V and J ends, which lost 5 bases and 4 bases, there was a span of 15 bases. This CDR3 has 15 amino acids. CDR3 amino acids: CASSTNRGSYNEQFF. The DNA of the CDR3 is TGTGCCAGCAGCACAAATAGGGGTTCGTACAATGAGCAGTTCTTC.

As regards this clone: Within the sample, other DNA sequences also encode this same CDR3. The gene calls are TRBV9 and TRBJ1-2; D is undetermined. Looked up from germline, CDR1 is SGDLS and CDR2 is YYNGEE. Trimming left V 0 bases short and J 8 bases short, with 8 bases between. The CDR3 is made up of 12 amino acids. CDR3 loop: CASSVVEGGYTF. The CDR3, as DNA: TGTGCCAGCAGCGTAGTTGAGGGAGGCTACACCTTC.

CDR3 nucleotides: TGTGCCAGCAGGGACCGGGACAACTATGGCTACACCTTC. Its protein is CASRDRDNYGYTF. The V call is TRBV6-1, the J call TRBJ1-2; possibly TRBD1 for D (5 bases). Trimming took off 6 bases at V and 2 bases at J, with 10 bases between the two ends. Germline assignment: CDR1 MNHNS and CDR2 SASEGT. The CDR3 loop spans 13 amino acids.

This clone has a handful of counts. The chain uses TRBV18 and TRBJ2-2; 9 bases are shared with TRBD1. V shed 3 bases and J 4 bases; nucleotides not matched to a gene: 3. This CDR3 region has 15 residues. CDR1 KGHSH and CDR2 LQKENI come from the germline V gene. DNA of the CDR3: TGTGCCAGCTCACCGGGACAGGGTTCCACCGGGGAGCTGTTTTTT. Its protein product is CASSPGQGSTGELFF.

This rearrangement joins TRBV6-5 to TRBJ2-7; possibly TRBD2 for D (5 bases). Trimming shortened V by 0 bases and J by 4 bases, and 13 bases separated the two germline ends. Germline V gene sequence: CDR1 MNHEY, CDR2 SVGAGI. The CDR3 runs 15 residues. The CDR3, as DNA: TGTGCCAGCAGTTACTCGATGCGGGCTTGGTACGAGCAGTACTTC. It is translated as CASSYSMRAWYEQYF.

There are a few counts of this clone. V gene TRBV5-1 combines with J gene TRBJ2-3; D unresolved. V lost 2 bases and J lost 2, with 15 bases in between. Germline V gene sequence: CDR1 SGHRS, CDR2 YFSETQ. This CDR3 contains 16 residues. The CDR3: CASSFQTRRLTDTQYF. DNA for the CDR3: TGCGCCAGCAGCTTCCAGACCCGACGCCTCACAGATACGCAGTATTTT.